Below, 8 T cell receptor beta chains from the same sample are listed, as sequenced in a study of blood T cells in healthy people across ages. PCR was performed a second time for roughly 7 to 11 cycles using a sample-barcoded 5' primer and a J-beta primer mix. A single record per CDR3 protein comes from TCRdb applying MiXCR to the 5' RACE reads. Among around 650,000 distinct CDR3 sequences listed, about 30% were seen once. Sequencing was performed on blood. Receptors originate from a woman of 80 years or more in good health.

This clonotype has just a few counts. The chain couples TRBV7-2 to TRBJ1-5, with unresolved D. The CDR3 is 15 residues long. The V end lost 1 base, the J end lost 3 bases, and 10 bases lay between the germline ends. Germline loops: CDR1 SGHTA, CDR2 FQGNSA. The CDR3 DNA reads TGTGCCAGCAGCTTAGTCGGGGAGAACAATCAGCCCCAGCATTTT. It yields the protein CASSLVGENNQPQHF.

The rearrangement uses TRBV7-2 and TRBJ2-4; TRBD1 matches 9 bases. V dropped 5 bases and J dropped 4; count of bases not matched to a gene: 6. Germline V gives CDR1 SGHTA, CDR2 FQGNSA. This CDR3 is 15 amino acids long. CDR3 protein: CASSLAGTGKNIQYF. The CDR3 region has the DNA TGTGCCAGCAGCCTCGCCGGGACAGGGAAAAACATTCAGTACTTC.

The chain couples TRBV7-9 to TRBJ2-3; 9 bases agree with TRBD2. Germline CDR1 is SEHNR and CDR2 is FQNEAQ (reference sequence). V lost 5 bases to trimming and J lost 3 bases; unmatched junction nucleotides: 15. The CDR3 is made up of 18 amino acids. The CDR3 reads CASSHLPKASGETDTQYF. The CDR3 DNA is TGTGCCAGCAGCCACCTTCCGAAGGCTAGCGGGGAAACAGATACGCAGTATTTT.

This CDR3 reads CASSPSIDENGYTF. DNA of the CDR3: TGTGCCAGCAGCCCTAGCATAGATGAGAATGGCTACACCTTC. The chain combines TRBV3-1 with TRBJ1-2, with unresolved D. The CDR3 loop spans 14 amino acids. The V gene lost 4 bases and the J gene lost 6 bases, with 15 bases spanning the gap. The germline CDR1 and CDR2 sequences are LGHDT and YNNKEL (reference sequence).

This clonotype was detected many times. The genes are TRBV7-8 and TRBJ2-7; TRBD1 agrees at 9 bases. CDR3 length: 14 amino acids. Trimming removed 4 bases from V and 3 bases from J; junction bases left unmatched: 4. Germline CDR1 and CDR2: SGHVS and FQNEAQ. This chain's CDR3 is CASSSLGQGYEQYF. CDR3 DNA: TGTGCCAGCAGCTCCCTGGGACAGGGCTACGAGCAGTACTTC. Complete variable domain (other parts from reference TRBV7-8 and TRBJ2-7): GAGVSQSPRYKVAKRGQDVALRCDPISGHVSLFWYQQALGQGPEFLTYFQNEAQLDKSGLPSDRFFAERPEGSVSTLKIQRTQQEDSAVYLCASSSLGQGYEQYFGPGTRLTVT.

Turning to this clonotype: A much larger clone sits a single nucleotide away, making a read error possible. The V call is TRBV7-2, the J call TRBJ1-1; maybe TRBD1 (5 bases). The CDR3 has 12 amino acids. Between the trimmed V and J ends, which lost 2 bases and 13 bases, there was a span of 14 bases. Germline V lookup: CDR1 SGHTA, CDR2 FQGNSA. The CDR3: CASSLRTGQGFF. DNA for the CDR3: TGTGCCAGCAGCTTAAGGACGGGTCAGGGTTTCTTT.

In regard to this clonotype: This may come from a read error, since a much larger clone is one base off. The chain is built from TRBV2 and TRBJ2-1; 10 bases map to TRBD2. The J call may be mistaken, given a closer DNA end match to TRBJ2-7. Germline loops: CDR1 SNHLY, CDR2 FYNNEI. This CDR3 comprises 15 residues. CDR3 sequence (DNA): TGTGCCAGCACACGTAGCGGGGGGCTACGCTACGAGCAGTACTTC. It yields the protein CASTRSGGLRYEQYF.

This clonotype was detected ten times or more. The chain couples TRBV14 to TRBJ2-1; maybe TRBD2 (6 bases). This CDR3 has 16 residues. Between the trimmed V and J ends, which lost 0 bases and 9 bases, there was a span of 18 bases. CDR1 and CDR2 (germline): SGHDN, FVKESK. The CDR3 protein is CASSQDRDWRSGEQFF. The DNA for the CDR3 is TGTGCCAGCAGCCAAGATCGGGACTGGAGGAGTGGTGAGCAGTTCTTC.